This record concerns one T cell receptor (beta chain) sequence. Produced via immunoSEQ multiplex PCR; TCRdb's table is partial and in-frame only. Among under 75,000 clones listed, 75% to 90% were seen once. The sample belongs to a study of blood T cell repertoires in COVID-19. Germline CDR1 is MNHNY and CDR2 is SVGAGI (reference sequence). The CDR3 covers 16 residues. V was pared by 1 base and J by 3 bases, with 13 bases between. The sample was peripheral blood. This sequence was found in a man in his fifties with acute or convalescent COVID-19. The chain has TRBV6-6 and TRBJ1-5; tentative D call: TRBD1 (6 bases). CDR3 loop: CASSYYTGDINQPQHF. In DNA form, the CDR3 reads TGTGCCAGCAGTTACTACACCGGGGACATCAATCAGCCCCAGCATTTT.